Given below is one T cell receptor (beta chain) in context. TCRdb's table, derived via immunoSEQ multiplex PCR, lists solely in-frame clones and lacks some. The table records 40,000 to 50,000 clones, approximately 87% of them present only once. The sample comes from a study of control samples from healthy donors and cancer patients. The sequence was collected from a man aged 55 to 70 in good health. The specimen was blood.

The CDR3 loop reads CASSLGGRMADTQYF. The DNA of the CDR3 is TGTGCCAGCAGTTTAGGCGGGAGAATGGCAGATACGCAGTATTTT. The chain carries TRBV28 and TRBJ2-3, with 7 positions matching TRBD2. Germline assignment: CDR1 MDHEN and CDR2 SYDVKM. The CDR3 runs 15 residues. The ends lost 2 bases at V and 4 bases at J; junction bases unmatched: 6.